The clone carrying this TCR beta chain was counted only a few times. Germline CDR1 and CDR2: LGHDT and YNNKEL (reference sequence). V was pared by 1 base and J by 7 bases, with 2 bases of the junction left unmatched. The CDR3 sequence is 13 residues long. Profiled with immunoSEQ multiplex PCR; TCRdb holds only in-frame clones, not every one. The sample carries 180,000 or so clones, more than 65% recorded once. This specimen belongs to a study of blood T cell repertoires in COVID-19. Cohort placement rested on clinical history that participants reported themselves. The receptor was isolated from a man over 45 who had recovered from COVID-19. V and J are TRBV3-1 (or the pseudogene TRBV3-2) and TRBJ1-2; 8 bases line up with TRBD1. Input material: PBMCs or T cells enriched from blood (not recorded which). The CDR3 DNA follows: TGTGCCAGCAGCCAAGGACAGGGGTTTGGCTACACCTTC. Amino acids: CASSQGQGFGYTF.